Detailed here is one TCR beta chain. Its antigen is unidentified. The entry originates in a study of T cell responses to AZD1222 COVID-19 vaccine. Whole-study context: Second-dose schedules of about 4 or about 12 weeks were combined. The study's findings and limits: Clonal diversity was possibly underestimated; the donors were predominantly white British and more often female. Spike as a whole was targeted by vaccine-associated CD4 TCRs, dominant at 160-218 and 743-854. The breadth and depth of Spike-specific TCRs increased once two AZD1222 doses had been given.

The germline gives CDR1 SGHAT, CDR2 FQDESV (reference sequence). The CDR3 consists of 16 residues. V lost 4 bases to trimming and J lost 0 bases; unmatched junction nucleotides: 8. Only in-frame clones appear in the TCRdb table, and some are missing; sequencing was by immunoSEQ multiplex PCR. The table shows about 150,000 clones, with about 87% occurring only once. This sequence was found in an adult in good health. The chain recombines TRBV11-1 with TRBJ1-2; TRBD1 agrees at 7 bases. Material: peripheral blood, obtained on day 0 of AZD1222 vaccination. Here the CDR3 DNA reads TGTGCCAGCAGCTCAGACAGGGTCGGTGCTAACTATGGCTACACCTTC. Its translation is CASSSDRVGANYGYTF.